This TCR beta chain was sequenced in a study of blood T cell repertoires in COVID-19. Study-wide context: Both acute and convalescent COVID-19 samples were obtained from the United States, Italy and Spain. The cDNA or gDNA used as material had been derived from T cells, B-cell-depleted T cells, or PBMCs.

In the authors' workflow: By means of reference gene primer amplification, nucleated cell counts were estimated. Measured with immunoSEQ multiplex PCR; TCRdb has only the in-frame clones, and not every one. The V and J calls and clone size were taken over from that table, and D and trimming were inferred from the DNA. The sample includes under 300,000 clones, approximately 85% seen only once; the top ten take roughly 14%. The germline V and J ends were trimmed by 2 bases and 5 bases, with 19 bases remaining between them. The CDR3 is 16 residues long. The receptor was derived from a human donor in a cohort sampled during active COVID-19. The genes are TRBV23-1 and TRBJ2-7, with D possibly being TRBD1 (8 bases). TRBV23-1 is annotated as an ORF whose role is uncertain. Sequencing was done on a sample of peripheral blood. The CDR3 sequence is CASSQKGGTGSHEQYF. The CDR3 DNA reads TGCGCCAGCAGTCAAAAGGGGGGGACAGGTAGTCACGAGCAGTACTTC.